One and the same sample provided the 7 T cell receptor beta chains below, sequenced in a study of T-cell memory formation after mild COVID-19. Using its own MiXCR run on the 5' RACE reads, TCRdb lists one record per CDR3 protein. The table includes roughly 620,000 distinct CDR3 sequences, about 20% detected once. Sequencing was carried out using PBMCs or a T cell subset sorted from them (not recorded which). Receptor source: an adult woman who had mild COVID-19 (a few samples of this study predate the infection). Cell type and time point are not known.

This clonotype was seen more than once but under ten times. The rearrangement uses TRBV6-1 and TRBJ2-5; TRBD1 or TRBD2 may be the D gene (7 bases each). Per the germline V gene, CDR1 is MNHNS and CDR2 is SASEGT. Trimming pared 3 bases from V and 4 bases from J, leaving 15 bases between. The CDR3 extends over 15 amino acids. CDR3 protein: CASSELDREGETQYF. The CDR3 DNA reads as TGTGCCAGCAGTGAGCTCGACAGGGAGGGAGAGACCCAGTACTTC.

This clonotype was seen a few times. The V and J genes are TRBV5-1 and TRBJ2-2, with D perhaps given as TRBD1 or TRBD2 (5 bases each). This CDR3 is built from 15 residues. CDR1 and CDR2 (germline): SGHRS, YFSETQ. With 4 bases removed from V and 4 bases from J, the gap between germline ends came to 14 bases. DNA of the CDR3: TGCGCCAGCAGCCCCCTAAGGGGAGCCACCGGGGAGCTGTTTTTT. Translated, it gives CASSPLRGATGELFF. The full variable domain, in which reference TRBV5-1 and TRBJ2-2 provide the parts outside the CDR3, is KAGVTQTPRYLIKTRGQQVTLSCSPISGHRSVSWYQQTPGQGLQFLFEYFSETQRNKGNFPGRFSGRQFSNSRSEMNVSTLELGDSALYLCASSPLRGATGELFFGEGSRLTVL.

J is TRBJ2-7 and V is TRBV18; no reliable D call. CDR3 length: 16 amino acids. CDR1 is KGHSH and CDR2 is LQKENI in the germline V gene. V was clipped by 3 bases and J by 0 bases, with 15 bases between them. CDR3 amino acids: CASSPVGAYYSYEQYF. The CDR3 DNA is TGTGCCAGCTCACCCGTGGGTGCGTACTACTCCTACGAGCAGTACTTC.

CDR3: CASSLAGSGSDQFF. The CDR3 region has the DNA TGCGCCAGCAGCTTGGCTGGTAGCGGGAGTGATCAGTTCTTC. The V and J genes are TRBV5-1 and TRBJ2-1, with TRBD2 matching 9 bases. Germline V gene lookup returns CDR1 SGHRS and CDR2 YFSETQ. Germline trimming cut 0 bases from V and 13 bases from J; bases unmatched to any gene: 8. The CDR3 extends over 14 amino acids. The full variable domain, its missing parts supplied by reference TRBV5-1 and TRBJ2-1, is KAGVTQTPRYLIKTRGQQVTLSCSPISGHRSVSWYQQTPGQGLQFLFEYFSETQRNKGNFPGRFSGRQFSNSRSEMNVSTLELGDSALYLCASSLAGSGSDQFFGPGTRLTVL.

The chain carries TRBV6-1 and TRBJ2-2; D uncertain. The CDR3 has 13 amino acids. Germline loops: CDR1 MNHNS, CDR2 SASEGT. V lost 2 bases, J lost 7 bases, and 8 bases lay in between. The CDR3 region has the DNA TGTGCCAGCAGTGAAATGGCTGACGGGGAGCTGTTTTTT. The encoded protein is CASSEMADGELFF.

The J gene is TRBJ2-3, the V gene TRBV4-3; 7 nucleotides match TRBD1. Germline V gene sequence: CDR1 LGHNA, CDR2 YSLEER. The CDR3 has 17 amino acids. With 1 base clipped from V and 1 base from J, the junction kept 8 bases outside the gene matches. CDR3 DNA sequence: TGCGCCAGCAGCCAAGGGATGAGGACAGGTGGCACAGATACGCAGTATTTT. Its translation is CASSQGMRTGGTDTQYF.

This clonotype was seen only a few times. This chain links TRBV29-1 with TRBJ2-7, with D tentatively TRBD1 (5 bases). The CDR3 sequence is 15 residues long. V dropped 3 bases and J dropped 0 bases, with 15 bases sitting between them. Germline V gene lookup returns CDR1 SQVTM and CDR2 ANQGSEA. The CDR3 here is CSVEEWGSSSYEQYF. For the CDR3, the DNA is TGCAGCGTTGAGGAATGGGGCTCGAGCTCCTACGAGCAGTACTTC.